This paragraph reports one T cell receptor (beta chain). As yet, its antigen is unknown. It was with 60 Vbeta and 13 Jbeta primers that the PCR ran. Measured with immunoSEQ multiplex PCR; TCRdb has only the in-frame clones, and not every one. The ten top clones account for 4% to 6%, within a sample of some 75,000 clones. Germline V CDR1 and CDR2: LNHDA, SQIVND (reference sequence). Trimming cost V 5 bases and J 1 base, with 10 bases left between them. CDR3 size: 14 residues. The data are from a study of cytomegalovirus exposure and HLA in healthy donors. Study-wide points: Specificity of three CMV-associated chains for CMV antigens was verified in vitro. Among donors in an Asian-associated ancestry cluster, a later analysis reportedly found fewer N-insertions than the approximately 700-donor mean.

Sequencing was performed on PBMCs. The clonotype originates from a man aged 40-49 years in good health and CMV-seronegative. The rearrangement links TRBV19 to TRBJ2-3; no reliable D call. The CDR3 DNA reads as TGTGCCAGTAGTCCGTTAGTCGGCACAGATACGCAGTATTTT. Translating it yields CASSPLVGTDTQYF.